The present TCR beta chain was sequenced within a study of T cell responses to AZD1222 COVID-19 vaccine. Points on this clone: What it recognizes is unknown.

The repertoire was sequenced with immunoSEQ multiplex PCR; TCRdb's copy has only in-frame clones and lacks some. The repertoire has 44,000 or so clones, around four fifths of them found once; the top ten carry about a fifth. Findings of the study overall: Females outnumbered males among donors, who were mostly white British; clonal diversity was possibly underestimated. All repertoire sampling was performed exclusively after the peak T cell response. Recipients of two AZD1222 doses showed rising Spike-specific TCR breadth and depth.

The CDR3 consists of 16 residues. Germline CDR1 and CDR2: SGHTA and FQGNSA. The V gene end was trimmed by 5 bases and the J gene end by 1 base; junction bases not matched to a gene: 3. The specimen was peripheral blood, collected 28 days after the second dose of the MenACWY control vaccine. The sequence derives from an adult who received the MenACWY meningococcal vaccine as a control. The chain combines TRBV7-2 with TRBJ2-5; 14 bases align to TRBD2. As DNA, the CDR3 is TGTGCCAGCAGCGTAGGACTAGCGGGGGGCCAAGAGACCCAGTACTTC. This codes for CASSVGLAGGQETQYF.